A selection of T cell receptor beta chains follows, all from one sample in a study of post-analysis software for immune sequencing data. TCRdb fed the PCR reads into MiXCR, producing one record per CDR3 protein. The data contain a few hundred thousand distinct CDR3 sequences, roughly 45% of them singletons. Specimen: blood. The source is a girl aged 5-17 years with multiple sclerosis. The CDR3 runs from the conserved cysteine through the conserved F or W. The D gene is left open where the match is weak. Size is stated for part of the rows, as once, few or many counts, or as a class when the clone is expanded.

size	V	J	D	DNA	CDR3
-	TRBV5-1	TRBJ2-1	-	TGCGCCAGCAGCTTTCAGGGGGGTGAGCAGTTCTTC	CASSFQGGEQFF
-	TRBV11-2	TRBJ2-1	-	TGTGCCAGCAGCTTACGTCCCGTATTTACAATGAGTAAGCAGTTCTTC	CASSLRPVFTMSKQFF
few	TRBV29-1	TRBJ1-2	-	TGCAGCGTTTCCCACCTCGGGGGCTACACCTTC	CSVSHLGGYTF
-	TRBV6-6	TRBJ2-1	TRBD1	TGTGCCAGCAGTTCGGACAGGGAAAAGGTTGAGCAGTTCTTC	CASSSDREKVEQFF
few	TRBV28	TRBJ2-1	-	TGTGCCAGCAGTTTCAAACCCTACAATGAGCAGTTCTTC	CASSFKPYNEQFF
-	TRBV27	TRBJ1-5	-	TGTGCCAGCAGGTCAGGGTCGCCCAATCAGCCCCAGCATTTT	CASRSGSPNQPQHF
few	TRBV20-1	TRBJ2-3	-	TGCAGTGCTAAACTAGCCCCAGATACGCAGTATTTT	CSAKLAPDTQYF
-	TRBV12-3/TRBV12-4	TRBJ2-1	TRBD2	TGTGCCGGCAGTCCTAGCGGGAGAGTAGATGAGCAGTTCTTC	CAGSPSGRVDEQFF
-	TRBV5-1	TRBJ2-7	TRBD2	TGCGCCAGCAGCTTTAGCGGGTGGGACTACGAGCAGTACTTC	CASSFSGWDYEQYF
-	TRBV20-1	TRBJ1-5	-	TGCAGTGCTACAGAAAATAGCAATCAGCCCCAGCATTTT	CSATENSNQPQHF
-	TRBV20-1	TRBJ2-1	TRBD2	TGCAGTGCGCGCGGGACTAGCGGGAGGGGCGATGAGCAGTTCTTC	CSARGTSGRGDEQFF
few	TRBV7-2	TRBJ1-2	TRBD1	TGTGCCAGCAGCTTAGCGCTCCGCGGGACAGGTTACGGCTACACCTTC	CASSLALRGTGYGYTF
-	TRBV28	TRBJ2-1	TRBD2	TGTGCCAGCAGAAGTAGCGGGAGGGCCTGGGACTCCTACAATGAGCAGTTCTTC	CASRSSGRAWDSYNEQFF
few	TRBV6-1	TRBJ2-5	TRBD2	TGTGCCAGCAGCTGGGAGGGAGAAGAGACCCAGTACTTC	CASSWEGEETQYF
-	TRBV7-2	TRBJ2-7	-	TGTGCCAGCAGCGCCCGGACAGATTCTAGCGAGCAGTACTTC	CASSARTDSSEQYF
-	TRBV7-3	TRBJ2-1	-	TGTGCCAGCAGCTTACAGGAAGTCGGTGAGCAGTTCTTC	CASSLQEVGEQFF
-	TRBV20-1	TRBJ2-5	-	TGCAGTGCTAGTTTCGAACAAGAGACCCAGTACTTC	CSASFEQETQYF
-	TRBV5-1	TRBJ1-2	-	TGCGCCAGCAGCTTACAAGGACAATCGCCTGGGGGCTACACCTTC	CASSLQGQSPGGYTF
-	TRBV20-1	TRBJ1-5	TRBD1	TGCAGTGCTAGAGGGGGCCCCGGGACAGGGCATTTTAGCAATCAGCCCCAGCATTTT	CSARGGPGTGHFSNQPQHF
-	TRBV20-1	TRBJ1-6	TRBD1	TGCAGTGCTAGGGATCAGGGGGCTAGTCCACCCCTCCACTTT	CSARDQGASPPLHF
few	TRBV29-1	TRBJ2-7	-	TGCAGCGTAGTACTGACAGCCACCTACGAGCAGTACTTC	CSVVLTATYEQYF
few	TRBV6-1	TRBJ2-1	-	TGTGCCAGCAGGCCAGACCGCCCCGCTATTACCTACAATGAGCAGTTCTTC	CASRPDRPAITYNEQFF
-	TRBV7-2	TRBJ2-5	-	TGTGCCAGCAGCTTATGGCAGGGTACCCAAGAGACCCAGTACTTC	CASSLWQGTQETQYF
-	TRBV18	TRBJ1-1	TRBD1	TGTGCCAGCTCACAGGGGGCGCAAACTGAAGCTTTCTTT	CASSQGAQTEAFF
few	TRBV5-1	TRBJ2-5	-	TGCGCCAGCAGCGTCGGGCGGCAGGGACCCCAAGAGACCCAGTACTTC	CASSVGRQGPQETQYF
-	TRBV18	TRBJ1-1	-	TGTGCCAGCTCACAAGGGGCAGGGGAGAACACTGAAGCTTTCTTT	CASSQGAGENTEAFF
-	TRBV5-1	TRBJ1-1	-	TGCGCCAGCAGCCAAGAAATCTGGGACACTGAAGCTTTCTTT	CASSQEIWDTEAFF
-	TRBV29-1	TRBJ2-7	-	TGCAGCGCCAAAAGAGGGGTCGCCTACGAGCAGTACTTC	CSAKRGVAYEQYF
few	TRBV20-1	TRBJ2-7	-	TGCAGTGTAAGGGGTCCGGTCTACAAACCTTACGAGCAGTACTTC	CSVRGPVYKPYEQYF
few	TRBV5-5	TRBJ1-2	-	TGTGCCAGCAGTCCCGGAGGGGGAGTGAGTGGCTACACCTTC	CASSPGGGVSGYTF
once	TRBV20-1	TRBJ1-1	-	TGCAGTGCCGCTAGGCAGGGTGTAACTGAAGCTTTCTTT	CSAARQGVTEAFF
-	TRBV28	TRBJ2-5	TRBD2	TGTGCCAGCAGTTTATTGGCGGGAGGGGTGGAGACCCAGTACTTC	CASSLLAGGVETQYF
many	TRBV20-1	TRBJ1-5	-	TGCAGTGCTAGAGACAGGGGCAATCAGCCCCAGCATTTT	CSARDRGNQPQHF
few	TRBV20-1	TRBJ2-3	-	TGCAGTGCTAGAGCGGAGGGAATAGCGAGGGCGCAGTATTTT	CSARAEGIARAQYF
once	TRBV4-1	TRBJ1-5	TRBD1	TGCGCCAGCAGCTCCCGAGGGGGCCAGCCCCAGCATTTT	CASSSRGGQPQHF
-	TRBV14	TRBJ2-7	TRBD1	TGTGCCAGCAGCCAAAGCAGTGACAGGGGGAAACCCTACGAGCAGTACTTC	CASSQSSDRGKPYEQYF
once	TRBV28	TRBJ2-5	-	TGTGCCAGCAACGTGGCCCAAGAGACCCAGTACTTC	CASNVAQETQYF
few	TRBV29-1	TRBJ2-5	TRBD1	TGCAGCGTTGGCGGGACAGGGGGGGAGACCCAGTACTTC	CSVGGTGGETQYF
few	TRBV28	TRBJ2-4	-	TGTGCCAGCAGTGGTTTGTTGTGGGATCTAGCCAAAAACATTCAGTACTTC	CASSGLLWDLAKNIQYF
-	TRBV20-1	TRBJ2-7	TRBD2	TGCAGTGCTAGGTTCGGACTAGCGCAGGAGCAGTACTTC	CSARFGLAQEQYF
once	TRBV9	TRBJ2-3	TRBD1	TGTGCCAGCAGCGTGGCGACAGGGGGTGATGCAGATACGCAGTATTTT	CASSVATGGDADTQYF
-	TRBV3-1	TRBJ2-1	-	TGTGCCAGCAGCCAAGATCGGGAGTCGAATGAGCAGTTCTTC	CASSQDRESNEQFF
-	TRBV24-1	TRBJ2-3	-	TGTGCCACCAGTGATCCCCGGGACAGCACAGATACGCAGTATTTT	CATSDPRDSTDTQYF
-	TRBV20-1	TRBJ2-3	TRBD2	TGCAGTGCTAGACAGACTAGCGGGATCACAGATACGCAGTATTTT	CSARQTSGITDTQYF
-	TRBV5-1	TRBJ1-1	-	TGCGCCAGCACCCCCCAGGGGACGAACACTGAAGCTTTCTTT	CASTPQGTNTEAFF